The 16 T cell receptor beta chains below all came from one sample that was sequenced in a study of T-cell reconstitution after alpha-beta-depleted transplantation in children. Unique molecular identifiers tagged the TCRbeta library. Each CDR3 protein gets one entry after TCRdb re-called the PCR reads with MiXCR. This sample has approximately 20,000 distinct CDR3 sequences, with 13% found just once. The source was PBMCs, mostly from graft donor cells, collected 60 days after TCRalphabeta/CD19-depleted stem cell transplant. The receptors were gathered from a female patient aged 2-15 years who had a stem cell transplant for congenital amegakaryocytic thrombocytopenia, so the T cells may come from the graft donor.

This clonotype showed up many times. The J gene is TRBJ2-2, the V gene TRBV6-5, with TRBD1 matching 11 bases. CDR1 and CDR2 (germline): MNHEY, SVGAGI. The CDR3 spans 14 residues. Unmatched junction bases numbered 5, after V lost 7 bases and J lost 7 bases. The CDR3 loop reads CASITGQGVGELFF. The CDR3 region has the DNA TGTGCCAGCATCACGGGACAGGGGGTCGGGGAGCTGTTTTTT.

The sample holds many counts of this clonotype. The rearrangement joins TRBV20-1 to TRBJ1-3; TRBD1 might be the D (6 bases). The germline V gene encodes CDR1 DFQATT and CDR2 SNEGSKA (reference sequence). Trimming left V 4 bases short and J 1 base short, with 11 bases between. The CDR3 loop spans 14 amino acids. CDR3 region: CSAIQGISGNTIYF. The DNA for the CDR3 is TGCAGTGCTATACAGGGTATTTCTGGAAACACCATATATTTT.

The chain links TRBV12-3 or TRBV12-4 to TRBJ2-2, with TRBD2 matching over 7 bases. The CDR3 is 15 residues long. Trimming cost V 6 bases and J 5 bases; bases outside gene matches: 9. The CDR3 DNA follows: TGTGCCAGCAGATCTAGCGGACGGGAAACCGGGGAGCTGTTTTTT. This sequence encodes CASRSSGRETGELFF.

This clonotype was seen many times. The V call is TRBV5-6, the J call TRBJ2-2, with 7 bases identical to TRBD1. V shed 3 bases, J shed 1 base, and the junction held 6 bases outside the gene matches. Germline V lookup: CDR1 SGHDT, CDR2 YYEEEE. This CDR3 spans 16 amino acids. The CDR3: CASSSLTGLNTGELFF. CDR3 nucleotides: TGTGCCAGCAGCTCCTTGACAGGGCTGAACACCGGGGAGCTGTTTTTT.

There are many counts of this clonotype. The V gene is TRBV12-3 or TRBV12-4, the J gene TRBJ2-7; the D gene is possibly TRBD2 (5 bases). The CDR3 spans 13 residues. V was cut by 0 bases and J by 12 bases, with 15 bases left in between. The CDR3 spells CASSLAGAPNPYF. DNA for the CDR3: TGTGCCAGCAGTTTAGCGGGAGCCCCCAATCCGTACTTC.

This clonotype was counted once. The chain recombines TRBV24-1 with TRBJ1-4, with D unclear. Germline V gene lookup returns CDR1 KGHDR and CDR2 SFDVKD. This CDR3 is 15 amino acids long. The V end lost 7 bases, the J end lost 2 bases, and 13 bases lay between the germline ends. For the CDR3, the DNA is TGTGCCACCAGAGCCTCGGGCGGGACTAATGAAAAACTGTTTTTT. Translated: CATRASGGTNEKLFF.

Ten or more counts support this clonotype. This chain connects TRBV7-7 to TRBJ2-5, with 13 positions matching TRBD2. Germline V gives CDR1 SSHAT, CDR2 FNYEAQ (reference sequence). The V gene end was trimmed by 4 bases and the J gene end by 5 bases; junction bases not matched to a gene: 10. The CDR3 has 17 amino acids. In DNA, the CDR3 is TGTGCCAGCAGCTCCCGGACTAGCGGGAGAGGGGGGGAGACCCAGTACTTC. Its protein product is CASSSRTSGRGGETQYF.

This clonotype has ten or more counts. The rearrangement uses TRBV20-1 and TRBJ2-7; 10 positions match TRBD2. The germline gives CDR1 DFQATT, CDR2 SNEGSKA (reference sequence). CDR3 size: 16 residues. J was trimmed by 0 bases and V by 0 bases; bases with no gene match: 5. This CDR3 is CSAREPSGRASYEQYF. DNA for the CDR3: TGCAGTGCTAGAGAACCGAGCGGGAGGGCCTCCTACGAGCAGTACTTC.

This clonotype was picked up many times. The chain combines TRBV12-3 or TRBV12-4 with TRBJ2-7; D call uncertain. This CDR3 comprises 14 residues. V lost 2 bases, J lost 3 bases, and 11 bases lay in between. The CDR3 nucleotides are TGTGCCAGCAGTTTATTTCAGCAGGTCTACGAGCAGTACTTC. It yields the protein CASSLFQQVYEQYF.

This clonotype was recorded many times. V usage is TRBV9 and J usage is TRBJ2-3; TRBD2 might be the D (5 bases). The CDR3 contains 19 residues. Trimming pared 4 bases from V and 2 bases from J, leaving 26 bases between. CDR1 is SGDLS, CDR2 YYNGEE, per germline. CDR3 sequence (DNA): TGTGCCAGCAGCTGGAATGTAGAAGAGGGAGTTCCACCCACAGATACGCAGTATTTT. This encodes CASSWNVEEGVPPTDTQYF. Full variable domain (outside the CDR3, taken from reference TRBV9 and TRBJ2-3): DSGVTQTPKHLITATGQRVTLRCSPRSGDLSVYWYQQSLDQGLQFLIQYYNGEERAKGNILERFSAQQFPDLHSELNLSSLELGDSALYFCASSWNVEEGVPPTDTQYFGPGTRLTVL.

This clonotype was recorded at least ten times. DNA of the CDR3: TGCAGTGCTAGAGTTTCCAGGCTAGCGGGAGGGCTAGAGCAGTACTTC. Protein: CSARVSRLAGGLEQYF. The chain carries TRBV20-1 and TRBJ2-7; 12 bases fit TRBD2. Germline V gene lookup returns CDR1 DFQATT and CDR2 SNEGSKA (reference sequence). There are 16 residues in the CDR3. The ends lost 1 base at V and 7 bases at J; junction bases unmatched: 11.

This clonotype occurred many times. The genes are TRBV21-1 and TRBJ2-7; TRBD1, the table's D call, was not compared with the DNA. TRBV21-1 is designated a pseudogene. The CDR3 loop spans 15 amino acids. The CDR3: CASSKPDRGWGEQYF. In nucleotides, the CDR3 is TGTGCCAGCAGCAAACCGGACAGGGGGTGGGGCGAGCAGTACTTC.

This rearrangement joins TRBV6-1 to TRBJ2-3; perhaps TRBD2 as D (7 bases). Germline V gene sequence: CDR1 MNHNS, CDR2 SASEGT. The CDR3 is made up of 15 amino acids. Trimming shortened V by 4 bases and J by 2 bases, and 13 bases separated the two germline ends. The CDR3 DNA is TGTGCCAGCAGTGTTTCCGGGGGGCTCACAGATACGCAGTATTTT. Translated, it gives CASSVSGGLTDTQYF.

This clonotype was detected many times. This sequence joins TRBV20-1 and TRBJ2-1, with D perhaps given as TRBD1 or TRBD2 (5 bases each). The germline CDR1 and CDR2 sequences are DFQATT and SNEGSKA (reference sequence). V shed 6 bases and J shed 5 bases, with 23 bases lying between them. The CDR3 contains 16 residues. The CDR3 DNA follows: TGCAGTGCCGGGGCGTCTTTTGGGGGAGCGGACAATGAGCAGTTCTTC. Encoded protein: CSAGASFGGADNEQFF.

This clonotype is large by share. The V and J genes are TRBV7-9 and TRBJ1-5; the D is unclear. Per the germline V gene, CDR1 is SEHNR and CDR2 is FQNEAQ (reference sequence). Between the trimmed V and J ends, which lost 1 base and 6 bases, there was a span of 4 bases. This CDR3 contains 12 residues. CDR3 nucleotides: TGTGCCAGCAGCTTAGGTAGTCAGCCCCAGCATTTT. It yields the protein CASSLGSQPQHF.

This clonotype showed up just a few times. V gene TRBV20-1 combines with J gene TRBJ2-3, with D perhaps TRBD2 (6 bases). CDR3 length equals 17 residues. Germline loops: CDR1 DFQATT, CDR2 SNEGSKA (reference sequence). The V end was cut by 0 bases, the J end by 4 bases, with 20 bases between. CDR3: CSARDASTSHGADTQYF. DNA for the CDR3: TGCAGTGCTAGAGACGCCTCGACTAGTCATGGCGCAGATACGCAGTATTTT.